This T cell receptor (beta chain) was obtained from a study of blood T cell repertoires in COVID-19 (dated by TCRdb to the early 2020s). Study-level background: Samples covering the acute and convalescent phases of COVID-19 were provided by collaborators in the United States, Italy and Spain. The prospective study material was composed of cDNA or gDNA derived from T cells, B-cell-depleted T cells, or PBMCs. Deeply sampled blood TCRbeta repertoires from subjects exposed to, actively infected with, or recovered from COVID-19 were included in the dataset. The repertoires were made available in a free public database intended to serve as a resource for research on the immune response to SARS-CoV-2. The samples were drawn from the first 160 participants of the ongoing ImmuneRACE study and from 1,254 subjects provided by 6 global collaborators. Sample metadata almost always included a de-identified subject ID, COVID-19 status, age in years and sex. Where HLA class I and class II types were available, the types were taken from metadata supplied by the sample provider, not from assay-based typing.

One collaborating source in Seattle enrolled patients while the patients were actively infected and followed the patients over time throughout the course of disease. Each collaborating institution followed its own protocols to collect whole blood in K2EDTA tubes. For TCRbeta analysis, collaborators shipped samples as frozen whole blood, isolated PBMCs, or DNA extracted from either of those sample types. TCRbeta CDR3 regions were amplified from genomic DNA using the immunoSEQ Assay, a bias-controlled multiplex PCR. The paper's processing steps were these. The number of nucleated cells in each sample was estimated from the amplification of reference gene primers within the assay. To quantify the absolute abundance of each unique TCRbeta CDR3 rearrangement, sequence reads were collapsed and filtered. For each sample, productive Simpson clonality was calculated as the square root of Simpson's diversity index over productive rearrangements. TCRdb provides this immuneACCESS table in a form limited to in-frame rearrangements. Some clones are lacking; in checked studies, under half of them reflect an unresolved V gene, and why the rest are absent is not known. V, J and clone size derive from that table, while D and trimming were established from the DNA sequence. Across this sample there are about 340,000 clones, with about 89% seen only once. The ten largest make up just under 6.5% of the sample.

Of note for this clone: There is no known antigen for this receptor. Base qualities are missing; no much larger clone stands one base away.

There are 14 amino acids in the CDR3, from cysteine to phenylalanine inclusive. The sequence is cut down to CDR3 DNA, 42 bases in frame from base 1. As encoded in the germline V gene, CDR1 is SNHLY while CDR2 is FYNNEI. The junction shows trimming of 6 bases on V and 5 bases on J, and the gene matches do not reach 7 bases of it. General study outcomes and caveats: The amount of clinical and demographic metadata varied by source and participant and was provided uncurated.

Here the chain combines TRBV2 and TRBJ1-3; 7 bases in the middle match TRBD1. Sequencing input: peripheral blood. The clonotype was recovered from a woman in her forties or fifties with COVID-19, enrolled during active disease. The encoded CDR3 is CASRTTGRRNTIYF. The nucleotide sequence reads TGTGCCAGCAGGACGACAGGGCGGCGAAACACCATATATTTT.